This TCR beta chain was recorded in a study of chemoradiotherapy in HPV16-positive cancers. General study points: Better recurrence-free survival went with HPV-responsive T-cell expansion in HPV16-positive patients.

Worth noting for this clone: Its antigen is still unknown.

Some clones are missing from TCRdb's copy, which holds only in-frame ones; the method was immunoSEQ multiplex PCR. The table records 25,000 to 40,000 clones, roughly 87% of them present only once. Repeated repertoire sampling spanned the course of chemoradiotherapy. This TCR was recovered from a human donor with HPV-associated anogenital cancer. The specimen was blood, collected from a patient who underwent chemoradiotherapy.

CDR3 coding DNA: TGTGCCAGCTCCGACGATCATTCTACGAAGCAGTACTTC. Translation: CASSDDHSTKQYF. The chain employs TRBV7-2 and TRBJ2-7; no firm D call. This CDR3 spans 13 amino acids. Germline CDR1 is SGHTA and CDR2 is FQGNSA. The V and J ends lost 8 bases and 8 bases respectively, with 19 bases between them.